A selection of T cell receptor beta chains follows, all from one sample in a study of blood T cell repertoires in COVID-19. The assay was immunoSEQ multiplex PCR, and TCRdb's table has in-frame clones only and misses some. The sample includes 150,000 to 200,000 clones, approximately 88% seen only once; the top ten take around an eighth. Sequences were obtained from peripheral blood. The receptor source for this set is a young man with active or convalescent COVID-19. Each CDR3 is given with its conserved first and last residue. Fields, in order: J gene, V gene, clone size, D gene, CDR3 protein, CDR3 DNA. The D gene is left open where the match is weak. Clone size is given for some rows only: seen once, a few or many times, or a class if the clone is expanded.

TRBJ2-1	TRBV3-1/TRBV3-2	NA	TRBD1	CASSQDRGFEQFF	TGTGCCAGCAGCCAGGACAGGGGGTTTGAGCAGTTCTTC
TRBJ1-1	TRBV29-1	NA	TRBD1	CSVPGQGVTEAFF	TGCAGCGTTCCTGGACAGGGGGTAACGGAAGCTTTCTTT
TRBJ1-6	TRBV5-1	NA	NA	CASSLDAVRGNSPLHF	TGCGCCAGCAGCTTGGATGCGGTAAGAGGTAATTCACCCCTCCACTTT
TRBJ2-5	TRBV19	NA	TRBD1	CASSISGQGRETQYF	TGTGCCAGTAGTATTTCGGGACAGGGACGGGAGACCCAGTACTTC
TRBJ2-7	TRBV19	NA	TRBD1	CASSVGQAPTYEQYF	TGTGCCAGTAGTGTGGGACAGGCGCCTACCTACGAGCAGTACTTC
TRBJ1-5	TRBV5-6	NA	NA	CASSFYSFSNQPQHF	TGTGCCAGCAGCTTTTACAGCTTTAGCAATCAGCCCCAGCATTTT
TRBJ2-1	TRBV5-4	NA	NA	CASSRPRRGNEQFF	TGTGCCAGCAGCCGACCCCGCCGAGGGAATGAGCAGTTCTTC
TRBJ1-5	TRBV5-1	NA	NA	CASSLSGERNQPQHF	TGCGCCAGCAGCTTGTCGGGGGAGAGAAATCAGCCCCAGCATTTT
TRBJ2-2	TRBV6-5	NA	TRBD2	CASKAGEGDTGELFF	TGTGCCAGCAAAGCGGGAGAGGGGGACACCGGGGAGCTGTTTTTT
TRBJ1-5	TRBV7-2	NA	NA	CASSLDVRSPPQHF	TGTGCCAGCAGCTTAGATGTTAGGAGTCCTCCCCAGCATTTT
TRBJ2-2	TRBV9	NA	NA	CASSGHRVLTGELFF	TGTGCCAGCAGCGGACACAGGGTACTCACCGGGGAGCTGTTTTTT
TRBJ2-5	TRBV5-1	NA	NA	CASSSDRAETQYF	TGCGCCAGCAGCTCCGACCGAGCGGAGACCCAGTACTTC
TRBJ1-2	TRBV7-8	NA	TRBD1	CASSLGLQGAGYTF	TGTGCCAGCAGCTTAGGGCTACAGGGGGCTGGCTACACCTTC
TRBJ1-6	TRBV21-1	NA	NA	CASSKVAMYSPLHF	TGTGCCAGCAGCAAAGTTGCTATGTATTCACCCCTCCACTTT
TRBJ1-2	TRBV4-3	NA	NA	CASSQGRGPYGYTF	TGCGCCAGCAGCCAAGGGAGGGGCCCTTATGGCTACACCTTC
TRBJ2-1	TRBV29-1	NA	TRBD2	CSVDRGGGNEQFF	TGCAGCGTTGACCGGGGGGGAGGCAATGAGCAGTTCTTC
TRBJ2-5	TRBV7-9	NA	TRBD1	CASSPGTGQETQYF	TGTGCCAGCAGCCCGGGGACAGGCCAAGAGACCCAGTACTTC
TRBJ2-7	TRBV18	NA	TRBD1	CASSPLGTGTFEQYF	TGTGCCAGCTCACCACTTGGGACAGGGACATTCGAGCAGTACTTC
TRBJ2-4	TRBV5-4	NA	TRBD2	CASSLVLAGGGNIQYF	TGTGCCAGCAGCTTGGTGCTAGCGGGAGGGGGAAACATTCAGTACTTC
TRBJ1-2	TRBV5-4	NA	TRBD1	CASSSINLQGANYGYTF	TGTGCCAGCAGCTCCATAAACCTACAGGGGGCGAACTATGGCTACACCTTC
TRBJ1-4	TRBV7-6	NA	TRBD1	CASSPQDRAGEKLFF	TGTGCCAGCAGCCCCCAGGACAGGGCGGGGGAAAAACTGTTTTTT
TRBJ1-3	TRBV18	NA	NA	CASSPRFQAYSGNTIYF	TGTGCCAGCTCACCACGTTTTCAGGCCTACTCTGGAAACACCATATATTTT
TRBJ1-5	TRBV5-1	NA	NA	CASSLDREQPQHF	TGCGCCAGCAGCTTGGACAGGGAACAGCCCCAGCATTTT
TRBJ2-1	TRBV6-5	NA	NA	CASRLASSYNEQFF	TGTGCCAGCAGACTCGCAAGCTCCTACAATGAGCAGTTCTTC
TRBJ1-1	TRBV30	NA	TRBD1	CARRDRGFGGAFF	TGTGCCCGAAGGGACAGGGGTTTTGGGGGAGCTTTCTTT
TRBJ2-7	TRBV28	few	NA	CASSFNRGPRQHISYEQYF	TGTGCCAGCAGTTTCAATAGGGGTCCCCGGCAGCATATCTCCTACGAGCAGTACTTC
TRBJ2-3	TRBV7-8	NA	TRBD2	CASSPGTSGSGDTQYF	TGTGCCAGCAGCCCCGGAACTAGCGGGAGTGGGGATACGCAGTATTTT
TRBJ2-3	TRBV5-8	once	NA	CASSQGSRGADTQYF	TGTGCCAGCAGCCAAGGATCCAGGGGTGCGGATACGCAGTATTTT
TRBJ1-1	TRBV6-1	NA	NA	CASSEAVEDTEAFF	TGTGCCAGCAGTGAAGCTGTGGAGGACACTGAAGCTTTCTTT
TRBJ1-2	TRBV19	NA	NA	CASSGQDYGYTF	TGTGCCAGTAGCGGTCAGGACTATGGCTACACCTTC
TRBJ2-5	TRBV25-1	NA	TRBD2	CASSEYTGGMETQYF	TGTGCCAGCAGTGAATATACGGGAGGCATGGAGACCCAGTACTTC
TRBJ1-4	TRBV6-5	NA	TRBD1	CASSKDRGGEKLFF	TGTGCCAGCAGTAAGGACAGGGGAGGAGAAAAACTGTTTTTT
TRBJ1-4	TRBV4-1	NA	NA	CASSQAFPGVGKLFF	TGCGCCAGCAGCCAAGCCTTCCCAGGGGTGGGGAAACTGTTTTTT
TRBJ2-1	TRBV25-1	NA	TRBD2	CASSLAGEEQFF	TGTGCCAGCAGTCTAGCGGGGGAAGAGCAGTTCTTC
TRBJ2-7	TRBV4-1	NA	NA	CASSLPGNPSYEQYF	TGCGCCAGCAGCCTTCCTGGCAACCCTTCCTACGAGCAGTACTTC
TRBJ2-1	TRBV7-3	NA	TRBD1	CASSYTGDNEQFF	TGTGCCAGCAGCTATACAGGGGACAATGAGCAGTTCTTC
TRBJ1-1	TRBV11-2	NA	NA	CASSLAPGTTAFGTEAFF	TGTGCCAGCAGCTTAGCACCGGGGACAACCGCCTTCGGGACTGAAGCTTTCTTT
TRBJ2-3	TRBV14	NA	TRBD2	CASSQDFYVSGSSRDTQYF	TGTGCCAGCAGCCAAGATTTCTATGTAAGCGGGAGCTCGAGAGATACGCAGTATTTT
TRBJ2-6	TRBV27	NA	NA	CASSFEGAGANVLTF	TGTGCCAGCAGTTTCGAGGGGGCTGGGGCCAACGTCCTGACTTTC
TRBJ2-3	TRBV3-1/TRBV3-2	NA	NA	CASSYSGSTDTQYF	TGTGCCAGCAGTTATAGCGGAAGCACAGATACGCAGTATTTT
TRBJ2-1	TRBV5-6	NA	TRBD1	CASSAGTGGSYEQFF	TGTGCCAGCAGCGCCGGGACAGGGGGATCTTATGAGCAGTTCTTC
TRBJ2-3	TRBV6-6	NA	NA	CASSPSERLVGTDTQYF	TGTGCCAGCAGTCCAAGCGAACGACTAGTAGGCACAGATACGCAGTATTTT
TRBJ2-7	TRBV5-4	once	TRBD1	CASSLGNRGVDEQYF	TGTGCCAGCAGCTTGGGGAACAGGGGGGTTGACGAGCAGTACTTC
TRBJ2-3	TRBV6-5	NA	TRBD2	CAITSAVTDTQYF	TGTGCCATCACTAGCGCTGTCACAGATACGCAGTATTTT